This entry describes one T cell receptor beta chain. This clone was found once. The antigen this receptor binds is unknown. One base away there is no much larger clone; base qualities are not given. The label giving this sample's time point can be read as: progressive disease on ibrutinib. For TCR beta library preparation, roughly 2 micrograms of genomic DNA were extracted from the cryopreserved PBMCs. High-throughput TCR beta sequencing was performed on longitudinal blood samples from CLL patients receiving ibrutinib monotherapy. Patients were enrolled in a phase 2 open-label single-center ibrutinib monotherapy trial. On a MiSeq, deep resolution sequencing aimed for a depth between 1 in 1 million and 1 in 200,000 T cells, with each clonotype covered 10x on average. The immunoSEQ hsTCRB Kit was used to generate TCR beta libraries. The authors' analysis ran thus. The data were analyzed with ImmunoSEQ Analyzer and ImmunoSEQ Data Assistant, and V, D and J gene assignments followed IMGT definitions. Clonality was computed as one minus normalized Shannon entropy of productive rearrangement frequencies, ranging from 0 to 1. Public clonotype analysis was restricted to overrepresented clonotypes comprising at least 0.05% of each patient's repertoire. About twelve repertoires from age-matched healthy donors, obtained from immuneACCESS, served as clonality controls. TCRdb mirrors the immuneACCESS table, restricted to in-frame sequences. Some clones are absent from its copies; in checked studies, under half trace to an unresolved V gene, and the reason for the others is unknown. The V and J calls and clone size come from that table; D and trimming were worked out from the DNA. The sample data list about 300,000 clones, and 76% of these were observed just once. The top ten clones comprise roughly 6% of the sample.

This sample is drawn from a study of cytotoxic CD8 clonotypes in ibrutinib-treated CLL (dated by TCRdb to the early 2020s). For the study in its entirety: The cohort was composed of around twelve relapsed/refractory and roughly 16 treatment-naive patients; IGHV unmutated status was identified in some 17 patients. Cryopreserved peripheral blood mononuclear cells were obtained prior to treatment, at the time of response, and at either disease progression or sustained remission. An average of around 250,000 productive templates and some 100,000 productive rearrangements was obtained per sample. Responses were partial in 24 patients and complete in 2; after median around 68 months follow-up, some 15 stayed in remission and 12 progressed. Response samples were taken after a median of approximately a year on treatment, ranging from roughly 6 to 36 months. Of the 86 participants in the trial, about two dozen had longitudinal samples available. Every sample from remission and from progressive disease was obtained while the patients were still on ibrutinib.

Overall results and qualifications from the work: Clonality increased at ibrutinib response, stayed stable in sustained remission, and fell back toward baseline at progression. Sampling times were not matched between sustained-remission and progressing patients, and lymph node repertoires were not studied. Public clonotypes were rare and either shrank or stayed stable during treatment, and the rise in clonality at ibrutinib response reflected expansion of private clonotypes. Baseline clonality exceeded that of age-matched healthy donors and correlated strongly with circulating CD8+ T-cell counts.

The source of this sequence is a human donor with chronic lymphocytic leukemia. The sample consisted of PBMCs, taken at disease progression, from a patient treated with ibrutinib.

The DNA sequence follows: TGTGCCAGCCGAGGACCGACAGGTTCGAGTGGCTACACCTTC. Its amino acids are CASRGPTGSSGYTF. The V and J genes are TRBV2 and TRBJ1-2, with TRBD1 tentatively as D gene (6 bases match). CDR1 is given as SNHLY and CDR2 as FYNNEI, both from the germline V gene. The trim is 8 bases for V and 7 bases for J, with a gap of 20 bases between the germline ends. From the cysteine up to the phenylalanine, the CDR3 has a length of 14 residues. The only DNA kept is the CDR3, 42 bases in frame from the first base.